The clone carrying this T cell receptor beta chain was counted only a few times. The antigen remains unidentified. These data come from a study of type 1 and type 2 diabetes patients. Background on the study: Participants included type 1 and type 2 diabetes patients plus nondiabetic controls. Magnetic bead positive selection isolated CD4+ or CD8+ T cells from PBMCs.

Findings and limits, study-wide: In CD4+ and CD8+ T cells, type 2 diabetes diversity exceeded type 1. A median of one highly-expanded CD4+ clone, covering under 4% of reads, occurred in type 2 diabetes.

V was clipped by 0 bases and J by 5 bases, with 13 bases between them. The CDR3 loop spans 16 amino acids. The germline V gene encodes CDR1 MGHDK and CDR2 SYGVNS. Amplification started from genomic DNA. Multiplex PCR with 30 forward and 13 reverse primers amplified the TCR beta CDR3. One entry per CDR3 protein results from TCRdb running MiXCR on the multiplex PCR reads. This sample carries about 270,000 distinct CDR3 sequences, 47% of them seen once, and the ten largest clones take roughly 15%. The sequence was obtained from a man aged 18 to 30 with type 2 diabetes. The chain has TRBV25-1 and TRBJ1-4, with a weak D call TRBD1 (5 bases). Sequencing was performed on peripheral blood mononuclear cells (PBMCs). This chain's CDR3 is CASSEYRDGMNEKLFF. The CDR3 DNA sequence: TGTGCCAGCAGTGAATATCGGGACGGAATGAATGAAAAACTGTTTTTT.